This TCR beta chain emerged from a study of blood T cell repertoires in COVID-19. The wider study: PBMCs, B-cell-depleted T cells, or T cells provided the cDNA or gDNA that made up the material.

Original methodology: Scientists estimated how many nucleated cells there were by amplifying reference gene primers. Data came from immunoSEQ multiplex PCR; TCRdb stores just in-frame clones and leaves some out. The V and J calls and clone size are taken from that table; D and trimming were inferred from the DNA. The repertoire consists of some 40,000 clones, with 80% to 90% occurring once and the leading ten covering approximately 20%. CDR3 length: 14 residues. Germline V CDR1 and CDR2: MDHEN, SYDVKM. Deletions cut 6 bases from V and 2 bases from J, with 11 bases between. This chain joins TRBV28 and TRBJ1-5; D is perhaps TRBD1 (6 bases). Sequenced sample: peripheral blood. This TCR was sampled from a man in his 70s with acute or convalescent COVID-19. The CDR3 spells CASSPQGRNQPQHF. CDR3 bases: TGTGCCAGCAGCCCTCAGGGGCGCAATCAGCCCCAGCATTTT.